A selection of T cell receptor beta chains follows, all from one sample in a study of CD8 T cells in Susac syndrome. Using its own MiXCR run on the immunoSEQ multiplex PCR reads, TCRdb lists one record per CDR3 protein. Of 80,000 to 90,000 distinct CDR3 sequences in the sample, just under 95% were seen once. The sample consisted of CD8+ T cells from PBMCs. These receptors came from a human donor in good health. Both conserved end residues are part of each CDR3. A D gene is named only where the DNA matches it firmly. For some rows the clone size is stated as once, few or many, or as a class when expanded; others skip it.

J | size | D | V | DNA | CDR3
TRBJ1-4 | . | . | TRBV21-1 | TGTGCCAGCAGCAAAGAGTGGAGAGGACATGAAAAACTGTTTTTT | CASSKEWRGHEKLFF
TRBJ2-7 | . | TRBD1 | TRBV6-5 | TGTGCCAGCAGGATACAGGGGGCGGACGAGCAGTACTTC | CASRIQGADEQYF
TRBJ2-1 | . | . | TRBV6-6 | TGTGCCAGCAGCTTCTACAATGAGCAGTTCTTC | CASSFYNEQFF
TRBJ2-1 | . | . | TRBV21-1 | TGTGCCAGCAGCACCGGGGGGCAATACAATGAGCAGTTCTTC | CASSTGGQYNEQFF
TRBJ2-3 | . | TRBD2 | TRBV6-4 | TGTGCCAGCAGTGCCGGGACTAGCTGGGATACGCAGTATTTT | CASSAGTSWDTQYF
TRBJ2-7 | . | TRBD2 | TRBV20-1 | TGCAGTGCTTTTAGCGGGAAGACCTACGAGCAGTACTTC | CSAFSGKTYEQYF
TRBJ2-5 | . | TRBD1 | TRBV20-1 | TGCAGTGCGGCCTCGACAGGGCACCTTCAAGAGACCCAGTACTTC | CSAASTGHLQETQYF
TRBJ2-7 | . | TRBD2 | TRBV13 | TGTGCCAGCAGCTTAGGACTAGCGGGGGTATCAGGGCAGTACTTC | CASSLGLAGVSGQYF
TRBJ1-6 | . | TRBD1 | TRBV2 | TGTGCCAGCAGCACCCCCACAGGGGGCGTTTCACCCCTCCACTTT | CASSTPTGGVSPLHF
TRBJ2-7 | . | . | TRBV6-5 | TGTGCCAGCACCCACCGGCAGGATCTCTACGAGCAGTACTTC | CASTHRQDLYEQYF
TRBJ1-2 | . | . | TRBV29-1 | TGCAGCGTTGAAGCGAAGGGGCTTAGTTATGGCTACACCTTC | CSVEAKGLSYGYTF
TRBJ1-2 | . | . | TRBV7-9 | TGTGCCACCGCCGGACGGGGCGGCTACACCTTC | CATAGRGGYTF
TRBJ2-5 | . | . | TRBV2 | TGTGCCTGGGGGGGCGCGGAGACCCAGTACTTC | CAWGGAETQYF
TRBJ1-4 | once | . | TRBV9 | TGTGCCAGCAGCGTAGAGGACTCCGGCTGGGAAAAACTGTTTTTT | CASSVEDSGWEKLFF
TRBJ2-3 | . | . | TRBV28 | TGTGCCAGCAGCCTCCGGGCTTCGGGGGATACGCAGTATTTT | CASSLRASGDTQYF
TRBJ2-2 | . | . | TRBV5-6 | TGTGCCAGCAGCTTCCGGAGGTACACCGGGGAGCTGTTTTTT | CASSFRRYTGELFF
TRBJ1-5 | . | . | TRBV6-5 | TGTGCCAGCAGTGCCCTAGGGCAGCCCCAGCATTTT | CASSALGQPQHF
TRBJ2-2 | . | . | TRBV5-8 | TGTGCCAGCGCAGGGGCGCTCCCAAACACCGGGGAGCTGTTTTTT | CASAGALPNTGELFF
TRBJ2-3 | few | . | TRBV24-1 | TGTGCCACCAGTGACGATGACCGCGATACGCAGTATTTT | CATSDDDRDTQYF
TRBJ2-1 | . | TRBD2 | TRBV7-9 | TGTGCCAGCAGCTCCCCGGGAACTAGCGGGGTCGATGAGCAGTTCTTC | CASSSPGTSGVDEQFF
TRBJ2-3 | . | . | TRBV2 | TGTGCCATCTTGGGAGATACGCAGTATTTT | CAILGDTQYF
TRBJ2-1 | once | . | TRBV3-1 | TGTGCCAGCAGCCAAGATGTTCTGTACTACAATGAGCAGTTCTTC | CASSQDVLYYNEQFF
TRBJ1-2 | . | TRBD1 | TRBV7-9 | TGTGCCAGCAGCCAGCCGGGACAGGGGGCCTATGGCTACACCTTC | CASSQPGQGAYGYTF
TRBJ2-1 | . | TRBD2 | TRBV2 | TGTGCCACCGCCCTAGCGGGGGGCATGGTGAATGAGCAGTTCTTC | CATALAGGMVNEQFF
TRBJ1-2 | . | TRBD1 | TRBV7-8 | TGTGCCAGCAGCTCGACAGGGCTAGGTGGTGGCTACACCTTC | CASSSTGLGGGYTF
TRBJ1-6 | . | . | TRBV2 | TGTGCCACTCAGGGCTCCTATAATTCACCCCTCCACTTT | CATQGSYNSPLHF
TRBJ2-1 | . | . | TRBV3-1 | TGTGCCAGCAGCCAAGCAAGGTGGGGGGGGGCGTACAATGAGCAGTTCTTC | CASSQARWGGAYNEQFF
TRBJ2-1 | . | . | TRBV7-2 | TGTGCCAGCAGCGCCGGGGACCCCTACAATGAGCAGTTCTTC | CASSAGDPYNEQFF
TRBJ2-7 | . | . | TRBV10-1 | TGCGCCAGCAGTGAGGACAGTGGGGCCGAGCAGTACTTC | CASSEDSGAEQYF
TRBJ2-7 | . | . | TRBV2 | TGTGCCAGCAGTGATGCAGGGTACGAGCAGTACTTC | CASSDAGYEQYF
TRBJ2-7 | . | . | TRBV9 | TGTGCCAGCAGCGTAGAGTTCCTTCCCTACGAGCAGTACTTC | CASSVEFLPYEQYF
TRBJ2-6 | once | . | TRBV3-1 | TGTGCCAGCAGCCAAGATAGCGGCTCTGGGGCCAACGTCCTGACTTTC | CASSQDSGSGANVLTF
TRBJ2-7 | . | . | TRBV11-2 | TGTGCCAGCAGCTTACAAGCAGCTACTCCCTCCTACGAGCAGTACTTC | CASSLQAATPSYEQYF
TRBJ2-7 | . | TRBD1 | TRBV7-9 | TGTGCCAGCAGCTCGCCCTTGGACAGGGGAGGGTACGAGCAGTACTTC | CASSSPLDRGGYEQYF
TRBJ2-3 | . | TRBD1 | TRBV7-9 | TGTGCCAGCAGCTTAGCGAACAGGGGCGGAACAGATACGCAGTATTTT | CASSLANRGGTDTQYF
TRBJ1-6 | . | . | TRBV13 | TGTGCCAGCAGCTCGCAGGAAGCGGCAAATTCACCCCTCCACTTT | CASSSQEAANSPLHF
TRBJ1-1 | . | TRBD1 | TRBV7-8 | TGTGCCAGCAGCTTCTCACTGTTGGACAGGGGGCGGGTTGACAACACTGAAGCTTTCTTT | CASSFSLLDRGRVDNTEAFF
TRBJ1-1 | . | . | TRBV6-1 | TGTGCCAGCATCACTCTGGGGGGAACTGAAGCTTTCTTT | CASITLGGTEAFF
TRBJ1-5 | . | . | TRBV12-3/TRBV12-4 | TGTGCCAGCAGTTTAGAGGGGGTTAATCAGCCCCAGCATTTT | CASSLEGVNQPQHF
TRBJ2-5 | . | . | TRBV7-8 | TGTGCCAGCAGCTTCAGGACGGTACAAGAGACCCAGTACTTC | CASSFRTVQETQYF
TRBJ2-5 | . | . | TRBV14 | TGTGCCAGCAGCCAGCAACAGATCCAAGAGACCCAGTACTTC | CASSQQQIQETQYF
TRBJ2-7 | few | . | TRBV6-6 | TGTGCCAGCAGTTACAGGGGCGAGCAGTACTTC | CASSYRGEQYF
TRBJ1-2 | . | TRBD1 | TRBV29-1 | TGCAGCGTTGCAGGAGGACAGGGGGACTATGGCTACACCTTC | CSVAGGQGDYGYTF
TRBJ2-6 | few | . | TRBV9 | TGTGCCAGCAGCGTAGGCAGCTCTGGGGCCAACGTCCTGACTTTC | CASSVGSSGANVLTF
TRBJ1-2 | . | TRBD1 | TRBV27 | TGTGCCAGCAGTACTATAGGGGACAGCTATGGCTACACCTTC | CASSTIGDSYGYTF
TRBJ2-1 | . | TRBD2 | TRBV3-1 | TGTGCCAGCAGCCCCACGGGACTAGCGGGGTCAAATGAGCAGTTCTTC | CASSPTGLAGSNEQFF
TRBJ2-5 | . | . | TRBV28 | TGTGCCAGCAGTTTACAGGGGTCCCAAGAGACCCAGTACTTC | CASSLQGSQETQYF
TRBJ1-2 | . | TRBD1 | TRBV5-4 | TGTGCCAGCACCCTGGACAGGGCCGGCTACACCTTC | CASTLDRAGYTF
TRBJ2-2 | . | TRBD2 | TRBV5-4 | TGTGCCAGCAGCTCGGGACTAGCGGGGGGGAGTACCGGGGAGCTGTTTTTT | CASSSGLAGGSTGELFF
TRBJ2-1 | . | . | TRBV6-5 | TGTGCCAGCGGAAACAGGGAGGGCGATGAGCAGTTCTTC | CASGNREGDEQFF
TRBJ2-7 | . | TRBD1 | TRBV20-1 | TGCAGTGCCAGACAGGGCTACGAGCAGTACTTC | CSARQGYEQYF
TRBJ2-1 | . | . | TRBV4-1 | TGCGCCAGCAGCCAAGACGCGTCTAATGAGCAGTTCTTC | CASSQDASNEQFF
TRBJ2-5 | . | TRBD2 | TRBV30 | TGTGCCTGCGGTTTAGCGGGGGAGTCGATCCAAGAGACCCAGTACTTC | CACGLAGESIQETQYF
TRBJ2-3 | once | TRBD2 | TRBV11-2 | TGTGCCAGCAGCTTAGGGGACTACACAGATACGCAGTATTTT | CASSLGDYTDTQYF
TRBJ1-6 | . | . | TRBV5-6 | TGTGCCAGCAGCTTGAAGGCAGGGTATGTGGATTCACCCCTCCACTTT | CASSLKAGYVDSPLHF